A single sample gave rise to the 10 T cell receptor beta chains below, sequenced in a study of blood T cell repertoires in COVID-19. Here immunoSEQ multiplex PCR was the method, and the copy in TCRdb shows in-frame clones only, minus some. The sample records roughly 170,000 clones, about 85% being singletons. The sample was peripheral blood. The receptor source for this set is a man aged 55 to 69 who had recovered from COVID-19.

The CDR3 bases are TGTGCCAGCAGATGGCGGGGAGGGGCAGATACGCAGTATTTT. Residues: CASRWRGGADTQYF. The V gene is TRBV27, the J gene TRBJ2-3; 7 bases map to TRBD2. The CDR3 contains 14 residues. Germline V gene lookup returns CDR1 MNHEY and CDR2 SMNVEV (reference sequence). Trimming removed 6 bases from V and 4 bases from J; junction bases left unmatched: 7.

This chain joins TRBV5-6 and TRBJ2-7; 9 bases fit TRBD1. Germline CDR1 reads SGHDT; CDR2 reads YYEEEE. The CDR3 contains 15 residues. V was pared by 0 bases and J by 3 bases, with 4 bases of the junction left unmatched. This CDR3 reads CASSLVPGQGYEQYF. The CDR3 region has the DNA TGTGCCAGCAGCTTGGTCCCGGGACAGGGCTACGAGCAGTACTTC.

V and J are TRBV18 and TRBJ1-2; D unclear. The CDR3 runs 14 residues. V was shortened by 3 bases and J by 4 bases, with 12 bases between the two germline ends. Germline lookup yields CDR1 KGHSH and CDR2 LQKENI. The CDR3 coding sequence is TGTGCCAGCTCACCCTCGCCAGGCCCCTATGGCTACACCTTC. This translates into CASSPSPGPYGYTF.

The rearrangement uses TRBV3-1 (or the pseudogene TRBV3-2) and TRBJ1-4; D is perhaps TRBD1 (5 bases). The CDR3 covers 15 residues. CDR1 and CDR2 (germline): LGHDT, YNNKEL (reference sequence). V was cut by 4 bases and J by 8 bases, with 17 bases left in between. The chain's CDR3 is CASSPSGRGWEKLFF. In nucleotides, the CDR3 is TGTGCCAGCAGCCCGTCAGGGAGGGGATGGGAAAAACTGTTTTTT.

V usage is TRBV5-1 and J usage is TRBJ2-3; 7 bases agree with TRBD2. This CDR3 has 16 amino acids. V dropped 0 bases and J dropped 0; count of bases not matched to a gene: 4. CDR1 and CDR2 from the germline V gene are SGHRS and YFSETQ. CDR3 nucleotide sequence: TGCGCCAGCAGCTTGGACGGACTAGATAGCACAGATACGCAGTATTTT. It is translated as CASSLDGLDSTDTQYF.

This chain uses TRBV11-3 with TRBJ2-3, with D perhaps TRBD2 (5 bases). Trimming shortened V by 5 bases and J by 0 bases, and 12 bases separated the two germline ends. CDR3 length equals 15 residues. Germline V gene lookup returns CDR1 SGHNT and CDR2 YENEEA. This CDR3 is CASSTTRTSTDTQYF. In DNA form, the CDR3 reads TGTGCCAGCAGCACGACGCGGACTAGCACAGATACGCAGTATTTT.

The chain links TRBV30 to TRBJ1-2; the D is unclear. Germline V gene sequence: CDR1 GTSNPN, CDR2 SVGIG (reference sequence). There are 13 residues in the CDR3. With 0 bases removed from V and 7 bases from J, the gap between germline ends came to 12 bases. The CDR3 DNA reads TGTGCCTGGAGTGTACCGGGAGTTGGTGGCTACACCTTC. It translates to CAWSVPGVGGYTF.

The rearrangement links TRBV5-6 to TRBJ1-6; 7 bases align to TRBD1. V lost 4 bases and J lost 7; bases outside the gene matches: 5. CDR1 is SGHDT and CDR2 is YYEEEE in the germline V gene. The CDR3 has 14 residues. CDR3 sequence: CASSMGQQNSPLHF. As DNA, the CDR3 is TGTGCCAGCAGCATGGGACAGCAAAATTCACCCCTCCACTTT.

The table lists this clone with a few counts. This chain connects TRBV18 to TRBJ2-3; tentatively, D is TRBD2 (5 bases). The V end lost 6 bases, the J end lost 6 bases, and 10 bases lay between the germline ends. The CDR3 length is 12 residues. Germline assignment: CDR1 KGHSH and CDR2 LQKENI. In DNA form, the CDR3 reads TGTGCCAGCTCCGCGGGTGGGGATACGCAGTATTTT. This encodes CASSAGGDTQYF.

For this clone: One end of the junction is discordant with germline, which a read error may explain. This rearrangement joins TRBV4-1 to TRBJ1-1; 7 positions match TRBD1. From germline, CDR1 is MGHRA and CDR2 YSYEKL. This CDR3 is built from 14 residues. The CDR3 coding sequence is TGCGCCAGCGGCCAGCAGGGGGGGAACACTGAAGCTTTCTTT. Protein product: CASGQQGGNTEAFF.